This TCR beta chain was sequenced for a study of blood T cell repertoires in COVID-19. Study background: Whether acute or convalescent, the COVID-19 samples came from the United States, Italy and Spain. T cells, B-cell-depleted T cells, or PBMCs supplied cDNA or gDNA.

There are 16 residues in the CDR3. J gave up 2 bases and V 1 base, and 1 base lay outside the gene matches. Looked up from germline, CDR1 is LGHDT and CDR2 is YNNKEL (reference sequence). TCRdb's table, derived via immunoSEQ multiplex PCR, lists solely in-frame clones and lacks some. The table includes under 200,000 clones, around 89% detected once. The sample taken for sequencing was peripheral blood. This clonotype was obtained from a man in his fifties or sixties with acute or convalescent COVID-19. This sequence joins TRBV3-1 (or the pseudogene TRBV3-2) and TRBJ1-6, with 8 bases lining up with TRBD1. The CDR3 protein is CASSQGQGPYNSPLHF. CDR3 DNA: TGTGCCAGCAGCCAAGGACAGGGGCCCTATAATTCACCCCTCCACTTT.